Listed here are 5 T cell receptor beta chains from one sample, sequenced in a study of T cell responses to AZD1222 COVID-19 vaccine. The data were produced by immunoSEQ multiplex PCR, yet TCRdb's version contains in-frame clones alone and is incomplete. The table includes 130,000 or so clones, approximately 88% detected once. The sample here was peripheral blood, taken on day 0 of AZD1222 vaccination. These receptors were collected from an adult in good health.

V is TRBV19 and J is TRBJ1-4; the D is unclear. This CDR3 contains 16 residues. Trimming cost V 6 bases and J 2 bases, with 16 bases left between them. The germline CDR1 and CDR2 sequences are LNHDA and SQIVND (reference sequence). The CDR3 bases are TGTGCCAGTAGGGACCGAGGACGGCCTACTAATGAAAAACTGTTTTTT. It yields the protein CASRDRGRPTNEKLFF.

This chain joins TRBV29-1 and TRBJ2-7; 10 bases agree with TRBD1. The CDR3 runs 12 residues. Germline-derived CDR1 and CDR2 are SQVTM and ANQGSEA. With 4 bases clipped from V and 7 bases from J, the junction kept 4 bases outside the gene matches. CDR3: CSVGQGAGEQYF. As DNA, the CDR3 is TGCAGCGTTGGACAGGGGGCGGGGGAGCAGTACTTC.

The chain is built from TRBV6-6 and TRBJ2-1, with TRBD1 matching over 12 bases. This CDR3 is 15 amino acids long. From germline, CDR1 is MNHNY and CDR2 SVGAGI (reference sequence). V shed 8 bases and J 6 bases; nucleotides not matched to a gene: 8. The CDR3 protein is CASAGTGGAGNEQFF. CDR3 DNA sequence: TGTGCCAGCGCGGGGACAGGGGGCGCGGGCAATGAGCAGTTCTTC.

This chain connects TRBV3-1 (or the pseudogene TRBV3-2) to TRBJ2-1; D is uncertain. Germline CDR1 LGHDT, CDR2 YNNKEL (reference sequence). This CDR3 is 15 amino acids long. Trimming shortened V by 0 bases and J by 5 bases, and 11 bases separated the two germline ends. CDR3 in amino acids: CASSQDPFTNNEQFF. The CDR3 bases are TGTGCCAGCAGCCAAGATCCCTTTACTAACAATGAGCAGTTCTTC.

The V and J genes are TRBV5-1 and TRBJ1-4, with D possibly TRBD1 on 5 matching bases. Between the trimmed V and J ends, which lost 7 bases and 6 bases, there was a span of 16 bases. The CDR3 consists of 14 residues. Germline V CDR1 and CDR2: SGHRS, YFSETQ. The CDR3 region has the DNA TGCGCCAGCTGCCGGGACCCTGGAGATGAAAAACTGTTTTTT. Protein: CASCRDPGDEKLFF. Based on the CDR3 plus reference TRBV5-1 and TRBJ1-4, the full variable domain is KAGVTQTPRYLIKTRGQQVTLSCSPISGHRSVSWYQQTPGQGLQFLFEYFSETQRNKGNFPGRFSGRQFSNSRSEMNVSTLELGDSALYLCASCRDPGDEKLFFGSGTQLSVL.